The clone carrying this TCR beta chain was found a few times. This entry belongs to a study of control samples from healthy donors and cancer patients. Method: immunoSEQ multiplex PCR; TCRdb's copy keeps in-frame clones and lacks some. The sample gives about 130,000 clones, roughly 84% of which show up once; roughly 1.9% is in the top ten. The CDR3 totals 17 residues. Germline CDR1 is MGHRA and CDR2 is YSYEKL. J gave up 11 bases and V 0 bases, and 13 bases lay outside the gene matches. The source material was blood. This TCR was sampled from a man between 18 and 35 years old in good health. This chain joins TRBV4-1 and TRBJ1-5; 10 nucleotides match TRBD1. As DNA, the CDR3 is TGCGCCAGCAGCCAAGAAGGGACAGGGGTCGTCGGTGGGGCCCAGCATTTT. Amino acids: CASSQEGTGVVGGAQHF.